This TCR beta chain was observed in a study of T-cell memory formation after mild COVID-19. V was clipped by 1 base and J by 2 bases; unmatched bases: 9. The CDR3 is 17 amino acids. Germline CDR1 and CDR2: SGHTA and FQGNSA. MiXCR was run by TCRdb on the 5' RACE reads, yielding one entry per CDR3 protein. The table has approximately 580,000 distinct CDR3 sequences, approximately 20% seen once. V gene TRBV7-2 combines with J gene TRBJ2-3; 7 nucleotides agree with TRBD1. The receptor was derived from an adult woman who had mild COVID-19 (a few samples of this study predate the infection). Cell type and time point are not known. Material for sequencing was PBMCs or a T cell subset sorted from them (not recorded which). The CDR3 nucleotides are TGTGCCAGCAGCTTAGGTGTGAGGGGACAGCCCACAGATACGCAGTATTTT. Its translation is CASSLGVRGQPTDTQYF.